This T cell receptor (beta chain) was identified in a study of T-cell memory formation after mild COVID-19. About the study: Largely donor-specific TCR clusters were found.

Of note for this clonotype: The antigen remains undetermined.

Points from the study as a whole: The pre-infection memory compartment contained some responding clones, suggesting cross-reactive memory joined. Clones shrinking from day 15 to 85 showed even CD4/CD8 mixes; later expanders tilted CD4+.

TCRdb re-called the 5' RACE reads through MiXCR, storing one row per CDR3 protein. The repertoire has 350,000 to 400,000 distinct CDR3 sequences, approximately 15% of them found once; the top ten carry approximately 20%. The TCR sequence derives from a man aged 18 to 29 who had mild COVID-19 (a few samples of this study predate the infection). Cell type and time point are not known. Material for sequencing was PBMCs or a T cell subset sorted from them (not recorded which).

The DNA of the CDR3 is TGCGCCAGCAGCCAGCCCCTCCGGGATGAAAAACTGTTTTTT. Its translation: CASSQPLRDEKLFF. This chain links TRBV4-1 with TRBJ1-4; D remains ambiguous. This CDR3 has 14 residues. Trimming removed 3 bases at V and 6 bases at J, with 11 bases between. Germline CDR1 reads MGHRA; CDR2 reads YSYEKL.